This TCR beta chain is from a study of blood T cell repertoires in COVID-19. Overall study context: Donors in the United States, Italy and Spain gave samples during acute or convalescent COVID-19. The analysed material was cDNA or gDNA that came from T cells, B-cell-depleted T cells, or PBMCs.

This clone was seen at least ten times. Per germline, CDR1 MNHEY and CDR2 SMNVEV (reference sequence). V was clipped by 6 bases and J by 3 bases; unmatched bases: 8. This CDR3 spans 15 amino acids. In the original workflow: Reference gene primer amplification yielded estimated nucleated cell counts. Sequencing used immunoSEQ multiplex PCR; TCRdb keeps in-frame clones, though not all of them. V and J calls plus clone size are reproduced from that table; the DNA served to infer D and trimming. The sample has about 330,000 clones, roughly 90% seen once; the top ten hold roughly 6.5%. The origin of this receptor is a man between 18 and 35 years old who had recovered from COVID-19. Source material: peripheral blood. The chain recombines TRBV27 with TRBJ1-5; 7 positions agree with TRBD1. Written as DNA, the CDR3 is TGTGCCAGCAGCCTGACAGGGTTTGTCAATCAGCCCCAGCATTTT. Translation: CASSLTGFVNQPQHF.